The next 7 T cell receptor beta chains were all read from a single sample in a study of post-analysis software for immune sequencing data. The study, taken as a whole, reports: Patients showed TRBV5-6, TRBV5-1 and TRBV20-1 among five TRBV segments more frequent than in controls.

No cognate antigen is known for these TCRs. Every TCR beta cDNA library bore unique molecular identifiers. MiXCR, applied by TCRdb to the PCR reads, yields one record per CDR3 protein. The repertoire has fewer than 600,000 distinct CDR3 sequences, over 35% of them found once; the top ten carry 12%. The sequenced material came from blood. The receptor set was obtained from a girl between 5 and 17 years old with multiple sclerosis.

This clonotype was recorded a few times. The chain carries TRBV27 and TRBJ1-2; D call uncertain. The CDR3 runs to 13 residues. From germline, CDR1 is MNHEY and CDR2 SMNVEV (reference sequence). Trimming stripped 3 bases from V and 2 bases from J, with 7 bases between. The CDR3 region is CASSFSQNYGYTF. The CDR3 DNA sequence: TGTGCCAGCAGTTTTTCCCAGAACTATGGCTACACCTTC.

J is TRBJ2-1 and V is TRBV10-3; 8 nucleotides agree with TRBD1. The CDR3 runs to 15 residues. V shed 3 bases and J 7 bases; nucleotides not matched to a gene: 8. The V gene's germline CDR1 is ENHRY and CDR2 SYGVKD. The CDR3 protein is CAISEPGQGRNEQFF. The CDR3 nucleotides read TGTGCCATCAGTGAACCAGGACAGGGTCGGAATGAGCAGTTCTTC.

This clonotype turned up a few times. This chain uses TRBV3-1 with TRBJ2-3, with D uncertain. This CDR3 has 13 amino acids. V lost 4 bases to trimming and J lost 6 bases, with 11 bases between them. In germline, CDR1 is LGHDT, CDR2 YNNKEL (reference sequence). CDR3 DNA sequence: TGTGCCAGCAGCCCACAATCCATTGATACGCAGTATTTT. Encoded protein: CASSPQSIDTQYF.

The chain uses TRBV7-8 and TRBJ2-7; TRBD1 matches 10 bases. The CDR3 runs 18 residues. The trim removed 5 bases at V and 4 bases at J, leaving 17 bases unmatched. Germline-derived CDR1 and CDR2 are SGHVS and FQNEAQ. The CDR3 sequence: CASSPKRTGTGVSYEQYF. For the CDR3, the DNA is TGTGCCAGCAGCCCAAAACGGACCGGGACAGGGGTGTCTTACGAGCAGTACTTC.

This clonotype was picked up a small number of times. The rearrangement joins TRBV6-5 to TRBJ2-7; D is perhaps TRBD1 or TRBD2 (5 bases each). The CDR3 is 15 amino acids. The germline V gene encodes CDR1 MNHEY and CDR2 SVGAGI. The ends were cut back, 2 bases at V and 6 bases at J, with 17 bases in the middle. CDR3 sequence: CASSYRWDLFCEQYF. The CDR3 nucleotides are TGTGCCAGCAGTTACAGGTGGGACCTTTTTTGCGAGCAGTACTTC.

The genes are TRBV7-2 and TRBJ2-5; maybe TRBD2 (5 bases). Trimming pared 8 bases from V and 9 bases from J, leaving 19 bases between. The CDR3 is made up of 13 amino acids. Germline-derived CDR1 and CDR2 are SGHTA and FQGNSA. The CDR3 here is CASARAGLEAQYF. The CDR3 DNA is TGTGCCAGCGCCCGGGCGGGTCTTGAGGCCCAGTACTTC.

CDR3 region: CASKLADTDTQYF. In DNA, the CDR3 is TGTGCCAGCAAACTAGCGGACACAGATACGCAGTATTTT. V is TRBV2 and J is TRBJ2-3; 8 bases map to TRBD2. This CDR3 comprises 13 residues. Germline CDR1 and CDR2: SNHLY and FYNNEI. The ends lost 7 bases at V and 2 bases at J; junction bases unmatched: 2.